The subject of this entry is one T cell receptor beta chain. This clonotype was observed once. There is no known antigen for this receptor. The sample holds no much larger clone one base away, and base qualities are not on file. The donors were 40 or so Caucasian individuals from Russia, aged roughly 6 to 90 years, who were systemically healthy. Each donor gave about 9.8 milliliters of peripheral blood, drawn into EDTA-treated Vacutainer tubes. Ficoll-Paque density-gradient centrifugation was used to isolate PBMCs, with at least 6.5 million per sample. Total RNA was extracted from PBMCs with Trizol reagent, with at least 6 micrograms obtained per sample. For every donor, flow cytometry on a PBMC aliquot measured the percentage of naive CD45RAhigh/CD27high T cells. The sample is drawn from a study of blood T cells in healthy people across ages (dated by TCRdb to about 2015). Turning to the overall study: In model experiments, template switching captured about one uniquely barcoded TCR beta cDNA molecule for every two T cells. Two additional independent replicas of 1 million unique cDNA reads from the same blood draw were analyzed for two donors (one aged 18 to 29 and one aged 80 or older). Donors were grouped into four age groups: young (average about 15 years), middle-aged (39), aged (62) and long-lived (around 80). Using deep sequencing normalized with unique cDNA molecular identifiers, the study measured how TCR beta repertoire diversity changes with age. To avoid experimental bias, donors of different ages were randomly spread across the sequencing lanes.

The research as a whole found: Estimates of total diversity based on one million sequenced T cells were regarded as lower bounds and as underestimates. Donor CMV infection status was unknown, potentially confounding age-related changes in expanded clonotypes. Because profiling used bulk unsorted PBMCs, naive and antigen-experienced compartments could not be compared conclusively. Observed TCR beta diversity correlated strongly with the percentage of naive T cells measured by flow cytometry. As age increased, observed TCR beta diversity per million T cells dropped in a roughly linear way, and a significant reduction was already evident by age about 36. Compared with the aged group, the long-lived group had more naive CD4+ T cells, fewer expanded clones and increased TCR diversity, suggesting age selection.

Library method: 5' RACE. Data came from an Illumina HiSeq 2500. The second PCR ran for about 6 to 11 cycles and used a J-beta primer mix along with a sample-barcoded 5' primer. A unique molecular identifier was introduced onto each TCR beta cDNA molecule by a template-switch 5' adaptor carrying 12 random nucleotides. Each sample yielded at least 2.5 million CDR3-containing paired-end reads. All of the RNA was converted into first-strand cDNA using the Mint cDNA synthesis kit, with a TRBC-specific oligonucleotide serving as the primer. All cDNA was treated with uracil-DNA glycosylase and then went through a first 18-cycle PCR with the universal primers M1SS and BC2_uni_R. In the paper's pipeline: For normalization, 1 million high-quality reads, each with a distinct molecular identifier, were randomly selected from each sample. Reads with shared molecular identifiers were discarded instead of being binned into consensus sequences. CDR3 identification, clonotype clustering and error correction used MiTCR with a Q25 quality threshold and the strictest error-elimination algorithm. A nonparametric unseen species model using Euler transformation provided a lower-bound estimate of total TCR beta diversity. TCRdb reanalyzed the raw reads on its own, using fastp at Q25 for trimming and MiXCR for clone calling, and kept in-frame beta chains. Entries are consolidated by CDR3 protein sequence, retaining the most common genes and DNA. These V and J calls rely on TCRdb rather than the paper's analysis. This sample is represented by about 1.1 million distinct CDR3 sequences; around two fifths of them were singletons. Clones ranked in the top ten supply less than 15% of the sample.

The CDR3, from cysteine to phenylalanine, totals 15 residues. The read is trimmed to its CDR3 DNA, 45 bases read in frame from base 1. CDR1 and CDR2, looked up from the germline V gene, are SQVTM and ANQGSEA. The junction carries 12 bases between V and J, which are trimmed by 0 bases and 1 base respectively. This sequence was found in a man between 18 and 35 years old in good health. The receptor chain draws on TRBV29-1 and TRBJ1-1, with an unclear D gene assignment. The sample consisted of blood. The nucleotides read TGCAGCGTTGAAGATTGGGCCCTGAGGAACACTGAAGCTTTCTTT. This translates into CSVEDWALRNTEAFF.